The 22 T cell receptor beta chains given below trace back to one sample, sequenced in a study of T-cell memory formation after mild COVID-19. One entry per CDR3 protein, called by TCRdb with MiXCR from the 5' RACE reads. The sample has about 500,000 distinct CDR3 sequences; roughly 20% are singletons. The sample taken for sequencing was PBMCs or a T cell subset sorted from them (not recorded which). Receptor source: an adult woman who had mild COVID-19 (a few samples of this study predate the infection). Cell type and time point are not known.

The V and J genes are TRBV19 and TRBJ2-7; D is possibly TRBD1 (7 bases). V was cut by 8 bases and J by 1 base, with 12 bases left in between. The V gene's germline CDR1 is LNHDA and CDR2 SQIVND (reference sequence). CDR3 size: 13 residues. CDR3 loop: CASGQGGSYEQYF. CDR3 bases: TGTGCCAGTGGGCAGGGGGGATCCTACGAGCAGTACTTC.

CDR3 in amino acids: CASSQDQTTGLEQFF. CDR3 coding DNA: TGCGCCAGCAGCCAAGATCAGACGACAGGACTTGAGCAGTTCTTC. The V call is TRBV4-1, the J call TRBJ2-1, with D tentatively TRBD1 (6 bases). The CDR3 has 15 residues. Germline CDR1 is MGHRA and CDR2 is YSYEKL. Trimming pared 0 bases from V and 9 bases from J, leaving 15 bases between.

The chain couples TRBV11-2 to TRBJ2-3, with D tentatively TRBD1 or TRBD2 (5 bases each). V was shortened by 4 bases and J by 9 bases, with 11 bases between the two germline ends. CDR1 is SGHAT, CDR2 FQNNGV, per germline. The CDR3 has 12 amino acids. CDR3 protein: CASSSWDGTQYF. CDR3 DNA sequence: TGTGCCAGCAGCTCGTGGGACGGCACGCAGTATTTT.

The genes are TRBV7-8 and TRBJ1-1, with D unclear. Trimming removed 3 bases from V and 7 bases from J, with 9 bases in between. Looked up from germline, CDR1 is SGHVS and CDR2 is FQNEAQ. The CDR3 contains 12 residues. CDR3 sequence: CASSLGRSEAFF. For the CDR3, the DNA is TGTGCCAGCAGCTTGGGCAGGAGTGAAGCTTTCTTT.

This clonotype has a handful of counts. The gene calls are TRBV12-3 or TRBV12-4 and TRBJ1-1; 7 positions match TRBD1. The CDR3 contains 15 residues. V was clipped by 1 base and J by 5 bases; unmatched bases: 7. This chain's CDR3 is CASSLGARGSTEAFF. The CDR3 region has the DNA TGTGCCAGCAGTTTAGGTGCCAGGGGGTCGACTGAAGCTTTCTTT.

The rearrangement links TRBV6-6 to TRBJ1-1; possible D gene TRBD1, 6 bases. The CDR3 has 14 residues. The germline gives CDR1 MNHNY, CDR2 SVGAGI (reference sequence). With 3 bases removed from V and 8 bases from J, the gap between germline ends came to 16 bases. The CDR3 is CASSYYPGASEAFF. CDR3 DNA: TGTGCCAGCAGTTATTATCCGGGGGCCTCGGAAGCTTTCTTT.

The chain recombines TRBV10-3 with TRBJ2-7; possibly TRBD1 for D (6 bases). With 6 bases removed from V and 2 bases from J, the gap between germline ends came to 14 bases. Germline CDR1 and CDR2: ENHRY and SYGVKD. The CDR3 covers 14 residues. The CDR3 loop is CAIRSTGATYEQYF. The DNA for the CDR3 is TGTGCCATCAGATCGACAGGCGCAACCTACGAGCAGTACTTC.

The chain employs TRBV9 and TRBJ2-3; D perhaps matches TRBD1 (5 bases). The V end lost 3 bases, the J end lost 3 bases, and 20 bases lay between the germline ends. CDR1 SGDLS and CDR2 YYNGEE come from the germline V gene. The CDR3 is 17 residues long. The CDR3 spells CASSAPRAPQGTDTQYF. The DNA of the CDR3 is TGTGCCAGCAGCGCCCCCCGAGCGCCCCAGGGAACAGATACGCAGTATTTT. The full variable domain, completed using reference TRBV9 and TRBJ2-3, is DSGVTQTPKHLITATGQRVTLRCSPRSGDLSVYWYQQSLDQGLQFLIQYYNGEERAKGNILERFSAQQFPDLHSELNLSSLELGDSALYFCASSAPRAPQGTDTQYFGPGTRLTVL.

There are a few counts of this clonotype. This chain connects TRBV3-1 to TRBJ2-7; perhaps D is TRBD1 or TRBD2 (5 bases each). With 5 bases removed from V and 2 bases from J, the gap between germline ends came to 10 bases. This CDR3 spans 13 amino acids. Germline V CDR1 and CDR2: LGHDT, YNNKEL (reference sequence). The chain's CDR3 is CASSWDRTYEQYF. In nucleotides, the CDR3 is TGTGCCAGCAGCTGGGACCGAACCTACGAGCAGTACTTC.

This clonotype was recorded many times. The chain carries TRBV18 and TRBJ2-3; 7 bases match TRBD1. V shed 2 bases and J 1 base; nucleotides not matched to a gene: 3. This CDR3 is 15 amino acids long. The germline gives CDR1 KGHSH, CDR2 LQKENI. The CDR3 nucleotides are TGTGCCAGCTCACCAAACAGGGGAGGCACAGATACGCAGTATTTT. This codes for CASSPNRGGTDTQYF.

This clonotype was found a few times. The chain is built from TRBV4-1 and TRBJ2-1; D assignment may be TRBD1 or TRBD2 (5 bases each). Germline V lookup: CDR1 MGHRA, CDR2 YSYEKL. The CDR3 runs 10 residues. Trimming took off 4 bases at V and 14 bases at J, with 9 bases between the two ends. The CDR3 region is CASSRGEKFF. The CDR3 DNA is TGCGCCAGCAGCCGAGGGGAAAAGTTCTTC.

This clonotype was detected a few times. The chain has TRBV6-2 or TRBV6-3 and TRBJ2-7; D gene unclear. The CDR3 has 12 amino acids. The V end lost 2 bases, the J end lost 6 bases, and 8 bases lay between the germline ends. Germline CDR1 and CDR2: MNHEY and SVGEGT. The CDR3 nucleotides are TGTGCCAGCAGTTACGATAGGGTCGAGCAGTACTTC. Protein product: CASSYDRVEQYF.

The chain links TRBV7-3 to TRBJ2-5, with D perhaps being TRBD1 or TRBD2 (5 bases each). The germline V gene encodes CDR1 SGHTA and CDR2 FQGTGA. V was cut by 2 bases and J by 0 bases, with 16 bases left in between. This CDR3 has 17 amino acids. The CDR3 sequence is CASSLLPRDADQETQYF. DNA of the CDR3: TGTGCCAGCAGCTTACTCCCCCGGGACGCCGACCAAGAGACCCAGTACTTC.

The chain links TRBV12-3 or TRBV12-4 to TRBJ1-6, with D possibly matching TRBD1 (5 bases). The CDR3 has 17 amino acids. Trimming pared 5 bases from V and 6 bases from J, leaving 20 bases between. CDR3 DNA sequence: TGTGCCAGCAGTCGAGGGGCGAGCAGGCTTGCTAATTCACCCCTCCACTTT. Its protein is CASSRGASRLANSPLHF.

The CDR3: CASSEGSQTNEKLFF. The DNA for the CDR3 is TGTGCCAGCAGCGAGGGGAGTCAAACTAATGAAAAACTGTTTTTT. This chain links TRBV9 with TRBJ1-4, with D possibly being TRBD1 (5 bases). Trimming took 3 bases from V and 1 from J, leaving 10 bases between them. There are 15 residues in the CDR3. The germline gives CDR1 SGDLS, CDR2 YYNGEE.

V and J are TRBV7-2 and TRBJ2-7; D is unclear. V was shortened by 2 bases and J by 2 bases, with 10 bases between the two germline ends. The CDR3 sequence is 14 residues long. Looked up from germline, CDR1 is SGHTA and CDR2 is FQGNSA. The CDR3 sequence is CASSLRQTPYEQYF. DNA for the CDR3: TGTGCCAGCAGCTTACGGCAGACCCCCTACGAGCAGTACTTC.

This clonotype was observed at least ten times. In DNA, the CDR3 is TGTGCCACCAGCGACCAGGGCGAGGACACCGGGGAGCTGTTTTTT. Translating gives CATSDQGEDTGELFF. V and J are TRBV24-1 and TRBJ2-2; TRBD1 is a possible D gene (5 bases). Trimming pared 7 bases from V and 3 bases from J, leaving 14 bases between. CDR1 and CDR2 (germline): KGHDR, SFDVKD. CDR3 length: 15 residues.

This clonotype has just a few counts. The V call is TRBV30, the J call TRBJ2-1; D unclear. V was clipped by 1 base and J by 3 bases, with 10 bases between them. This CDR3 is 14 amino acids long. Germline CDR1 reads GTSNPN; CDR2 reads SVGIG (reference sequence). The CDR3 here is CAWSEHVVYNEQFF. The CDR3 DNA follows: TGTGCCTGGAGTGAACACGTGGTCTACAATGAGCAGTTCTTC.

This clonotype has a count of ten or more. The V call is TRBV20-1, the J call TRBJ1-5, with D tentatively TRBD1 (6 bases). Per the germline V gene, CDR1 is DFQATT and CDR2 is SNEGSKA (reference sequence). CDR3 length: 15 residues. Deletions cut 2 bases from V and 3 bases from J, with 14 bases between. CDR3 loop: CSARPMTGLNQPQHF. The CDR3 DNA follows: TGCAGTGCTAGACCTATGACAGGCCTCAATCAGCCCCAGCATTTT.

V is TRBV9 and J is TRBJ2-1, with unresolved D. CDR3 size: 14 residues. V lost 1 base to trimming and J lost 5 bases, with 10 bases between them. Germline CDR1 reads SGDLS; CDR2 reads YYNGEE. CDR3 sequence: CASSVMGNNNEQFF. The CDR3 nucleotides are TGTGCCAGCAGCGTAATGGGAAACAACAATGAGCAGTTCTTC.

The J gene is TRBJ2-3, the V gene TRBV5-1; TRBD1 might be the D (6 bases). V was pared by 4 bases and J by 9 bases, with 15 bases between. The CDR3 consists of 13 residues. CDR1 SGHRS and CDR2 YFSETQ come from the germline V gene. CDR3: CASSIGTSVTQYF. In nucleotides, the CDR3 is TGCGCCAGCAGCATAGGGACATCCGTAACGCAGTATTTT.

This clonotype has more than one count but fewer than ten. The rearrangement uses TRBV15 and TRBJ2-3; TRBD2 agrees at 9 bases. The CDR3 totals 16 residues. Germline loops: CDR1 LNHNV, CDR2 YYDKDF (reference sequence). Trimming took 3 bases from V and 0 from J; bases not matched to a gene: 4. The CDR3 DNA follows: TGTGCCACCAGCAGGGGCGCGGGGGGGAGCACAGATACGCAGTATTTT. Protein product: CATSRGAGGSTDTQYF.